Listed below are T cell receptor beta chains from one sample, sequenced in a study of blood T cell repertoires in COVID-19. Sequencing was performed with immunoSEQ multiplex PCR; in TCRdb, only in-frame clones are kept and a portion is missing. The sample carries approximately 230,000 clones, around 84% recorded once. The sequenced sample consisted of PBMCs or T cells enriched from blood (not recorded which). These receptors all stem from a man aged 18 to 29 who had recovered from COVID-19. The CDR3 runs from the conserved cysteine through the conserved F or W. The D gene is left open where the match is weak. The listing skips clone size in some rows; elsewhere it reads once, few, many or a size class.

d_call	j_call	v_call	clone_size	cdr3_nt	cdr3_aa
.	TRBJ1-6	TRBV5-1	.	TGCGCCAGCAGCTTGGATCTGGAGTCACCCCTCCACTTT	CASSLDLESPLHF
.	TRBJ2-4	TRBV24-1	.	TGTGCCACCAGTGATGCATTCAGGCTCCCCAAAAACATTCAGTACTTC	CATSDAFRLPKNIQYF
TRBD2	TRBJ2-1	TRBV20-1	.	TGCAGTGCTAGTTATCCTAGCGGGGGGTCGGATGAGCAGTTCTTC	CSASYPSGGSDEQFF
.	TRBJ1-4	TRBV3-1/TRBV3-2	.	TGTGCCAGCAGCCCCCAGGGCGTCCCTGAAAAACTGTTTTTT	CASSPQGVPEKLFF
.	TRBJ1-1	TRBV5-6	.	TGTGCCAGCAGCAACCAGGGGTACACTGAAGCTTTCTTT	CASSNQGYTEAFF
.	TRBJ1-4	TRBV4-1	.	TGCGCCAGCAGCTACGGGGGGGGGAGAAATGAAAAACTGTTTTTT	CASSYGGGRNEKLFF
.	TRBJ1-6	TRBV19	.	TGTGCCAGTAGATCCGGGTTCGGGCAGGGATGGTCCTATAATTCACCCCTCCACTTT	CASRSGFGQGWSYNSPLHF
TRBD2	TRBJ2-7	TRBV11-2	.	TGTGCCAGCAGCCCTGGTGGCGGGAGCCTTACCGAGCAGTACTTC	CASSPGGGSLTEQYF
TRBD2	TRBJ2-7	TRBV5-6	.	TGTGCCAGCAGTATCGGAGCGGGGCGCTCCTACGAGCAGTACTTC	CASSIGAGRSYEQYF
TRBD2	TRBJ2-3	TRBV6-4	few	TGTGCCAGCAGTGGAGCGGGGGGGAGCACAGATACGCAGTATTTT	CASSGAGGSTDTQYF
.	TRBJ1-2	TRBV5-5	.	TGTGCCAGCAGCTTGGAGGGGCAGGCCCTAGGCTACACCTTC	CASSLEGQALGYTF
TRBD2	TRBJ2-4	TRBV5-1	.	TGCGCCAGCAGGCGGGAGCCCCTATCCAAAAACATTCAGTACTTC	CASRREPLSKNIQYF
TRBD2	TRBJ2-2	TRBV18	.	TGTGCCAGCTCACCGATTACTAGCGGGAGGGACACCGGGGAGCTGTTTTTT	CASSPITSGRDTGELFF
TRBD1	TRBJ2-1	TRBV6-5	.	TGTGCCAGCAGTTCAAACAGGGGAAGCTCCTACAATGAGCAGTTCTTC	CASSSNRGSSYNEQFF
.	TRBJ1-6	TRBV4-1	.	TGCGCCAGCAGCCAAGTTCCAGGCCGAAGCTCCTATAATTCACCCCTCCACTTT	CASSQVPGRSSYNSPLHF
TRBD1	TRBJ1-5	TRBV27	.	TGTGCCAGCAGTCCGGTACAGGGGCAACAGCCCCAGCATTTT	CASSPVQGQQPQHF
.	TRBJ1-1	TRBV10-3	.	TGTGCCATCACCGGACAGAGTAACACTGAAGCTTTCTTT	CAITGQSNTEAFF
.	TRBJ2-1	TRBV9	.	TGTGCCAGCAGCGTAGGCGGGAACTCCTACAATGAGCAGTTCTTC	CASSVGGNSYNEQFF
.	TRBJ2-7	TRBV19	.	TGTGCCAGTAGCATTGGGGCGGTGAGCTCCTACGAGCAGTACTTC	CASSIGAVSSYEQYF
.	TRBJ2-7	TRBV19	.	TGTGCCAGTAGTCCCGGACAACAATACGAGCAGTACTTC	CASSPGQQYEQYF
TRBD1	TRBJ1-2	TRBV3-1/TRBV3-2	.	TGTGCCAGCAGCCACATACAGGGGGCCGGCTACACCTTC	CASSHIQGAGYTF
.	TRBJ2-1	TRBV7-3	.	TGTGCCAGCAGCACCTCTAGTAATGAGCAGTTCTTC	CASSTSSNEQFF
TRBD1	TRBJ1-1	TRBV5-1	.	TGCGCCAGCAGCCCACAGGGGTCGGGCACTGAAGCTTTCTTT	CASSPQGSGTEAFF
TRBD1	TRBJ1-3	TRBV5-5	.	TGTGCCAGCAGCTTGGCCACGACAGGGCCCTCTGGAAACACCATATATTTT	CASSLATTGPSGNTIYF
TRBD1	TRBJ1-1	TRBV18	.	TGTGCCAGCTCTGTAGGGACAGGGCAGAACACTGAAGCTTTCTTT	CASSVGTGQNTEAFF
.	TRBJ2-7	TRBV30	.	TGTGCCTGGAGCGCAGGGCCAGGCGAGCAGTACTTC	CAWSAGPGEQYF
.	TRBJ1-1	TRBV6-5	few	TGTGCCAGCAGCCGCCAGGGGAATGTCCACACTGAAGCTTTCTTT	CASSRQGNVHTEAFF
TRBD1	TRBJ2-7	TRBV19	.	TGTGCCAGTAACGTAGGACAGGCCTTGGGCGAGCAGTACTTC	CASNVGQALGEQYF
.	TRBJ1-1	TRBV7-9	.	TGTGCCAGCAGCTTAGCCCCTCTCTCAGCTTTCTTT	CASSLAPLSAFF
TRBD2	TRBJ2-7	TRBV7-9	.	TGTGCCAGCAGCCCGGGACTAGCGGGAGGGACCTACGAGCAGTACTTC	CASSPGLAGGTYEQYF
.	TRBJ2-7	TRBV27	.	TGTGCCAGCAGTTTCGACTCATTACAAATCTACGAGCAGTACTTC	CASSFDSLQIYEQYF
.	TRBJ1-5	TRBV30	many	TGTGCCTGGACACTAAGGGGTCAGGGCCATCAGCCCCAGCATTTT	CAWTLRGQGHQPQHF
.	TRBJ1-2	TRBV12-3/TRBV12-4	.	TGTGCCAGCAGCCAACAGGGCTACTATGGCTACACCTTC	CASSQQGYYGYTF
.	TRBJ2-1	TRBV5-8	.	TGTGCCAGCAGTGTGGGCGGAGGCTCCTACAATGAGCAGTTCTTC	CASSVGGGSYNEQFF
.	TRBJ2-5	TRBV12-5	.	TGTGCTAGTGGTTTGGTAGGATGGTCAGGGCCGGAGACCCAGTACTTC	CASGLVGWSGPETQYF
.	TRBJ1-2	TRBV2	.	TGTGCCAGCAGTTTTGCGACGGGACAATCCTATGGCTACACCTTC	CASSFATGQSYGYTF
.	TRBJ1-2	TRBV4-2	.	TGTGCCAGCAGCCAAGAGGCGATAAGGACGGGGAACTATGGCTACACCTTC	CASSQEAIRTGNYGYTF
.	TRBJ2-2	TRBV7-9	.	TGTGCCAGCTCCGCCGTCCACTCTACCGGGGAGCTGTTTTTT	CASSAVHSTGELFF
TRBD2	TRBJ2-7	TRBV27	.	TGTGCCAGCAGTGCCAAGACCGGGACTAGCGGGCCCTACGAGCAGTACTTC	CASSAKTGTSGPYEQYF
TRBD2	TRBJ2-5	TRBV3-1/TRBV3-2	once	TGTGCCAGCAGCTACGGGACTAGCGGAGAGACCCAGTACTTC	CASSYGTSGETQYF
.	TRBJ1-4	TRBV7-9	.	TGTGCCAGCAGCTATACCACGGAGAATAATGAAAAACTGTTTTTT	CASSYTTENNEKLFF
.	TRBJ2-7	TRBV7-9	.	TGTGCCAGCAGCCGCCTATATAAAGAGGCCCCACCCGAGCAGTACTTC	CASSRLYKEAPPEQYF
.	TRBJ2-7	TRBV18	.	TGTGCCAGCTCACCACCTAGCGCGAGAGTACAGCAGTACTTC	CASSPPSARVQQYF
TRBD2	TRBJ2-1	TRBV29-1	.	TGCAGCGCCTCTGACTTAGCGGGAGCCTACAATGAGCAGTTCTTC	CSASDLAGAYNEQFF
TRBD1	TRBJ1-2	TRBV18	few	TGTGCCAGCTCGAGACAGGGGTTTATGGATGGCTACACCTTC	CASSRQGFMDGYTF
TRBD1	TRBJ2-7	TRBV27	.	TGTGCCAGCAGCCAGACAGGGAAGTACGAGCAGTACTTC	CASSQTGKYEQYF
TRBD1	TRBJ1-2	TRBV27	.	TGTGCCAGCAAGAAGGGACAGCCGTATGGCTACACCTTC	CASKKGQPYGYTF
.	TRBJ1-1	TRBV27	.	TGTGCCAGCAGTTCCACGGTGAACACTGAAGCTTTCTTT	CASSSTVNTEAFF
TRBD1	TRBJ2-2	TRBV12-5	.	TGTGCTAGTGGTTTGCCCCGGGACAGGTATGCCGGGGAGCTGTTTTTT	CASGLPRDRYAGELFF
.	TRBJ1-5	TRBV27	.	TGTGCCAGCAGTTTATCATGGCATAGCAATCAGCCCCAGCATTTT	CASSLSWHSNQPQHF
.	TRBJ1-2	TRBV7-9	.	TGTGCCAGCAGCTTAGACAGGGATTCCGGTGGCTACACCTTC	CASSLDRDSGGYTF
.	TRBJ2-7	TRBV30	.	TGTGCCTGGAGTGGGACTCGGTCGCAGTACTTC	CAWSGTRSQYF
.	TRBJ2-3	TRBV7-8	.	TGTGCCAGCAGCTTAAAGGACAGACCGATGTACACAGATACGCAGTATTTT	CASSLKDRPMYTDTQYF
.	TRBJ1-4	TRBV7-9	.	TGTGCCAGCAGCTTGTCAGCTAATGAAAAACTGTTTTTT	CASSLSANEKLFF